This T cell receptor (beta chain) was sequenced for a study of T-cell memory formation after mild COVID-19. Study-wide context: TCR clusters mostly belonged to single donors. Findings and caveats of the study: CD4+ clones that contracted lay mainly in CM and EM; CD8+ ones lay in EMRA. Pre-infection memory showed some responding clones, and this suggested that cross-reactive memory joined.

One entry per CDR3 protein, called by TCRdb with MiXCR from the 5' RACE reads. The sample shows 380,000 or so distinct CDR3 sequences, roughly an eighth of them seen only once. This clonotype was picked up many times. Its antigen remains unidentified. Germline lookup yields CDR1 SGHTA and CDR2 FQGNSA. The CDR3 is 18 residues long. With V trimmed by 5 bases and J by 7 bases, 15 bases remained unmatched. V is TRBV7-2 and J is TRBJ2-2; 11 bases fit TRBD2. The receptor's source is a man between 18 and 35 years old who had mild COVID-19 (a few samples of this study predate the infection). Cell type and time point are not known. Material: PBMCs or a T cell subset sorted from them (not recorded which). For the CDR3, the DNA is TGTGCCAGCAGCCCCAGGCCGACTAGCGGGGCTTGGGGCGGGGAGCTGTTTTTT. It translates to CASSPRPTSGAWGGELFF.